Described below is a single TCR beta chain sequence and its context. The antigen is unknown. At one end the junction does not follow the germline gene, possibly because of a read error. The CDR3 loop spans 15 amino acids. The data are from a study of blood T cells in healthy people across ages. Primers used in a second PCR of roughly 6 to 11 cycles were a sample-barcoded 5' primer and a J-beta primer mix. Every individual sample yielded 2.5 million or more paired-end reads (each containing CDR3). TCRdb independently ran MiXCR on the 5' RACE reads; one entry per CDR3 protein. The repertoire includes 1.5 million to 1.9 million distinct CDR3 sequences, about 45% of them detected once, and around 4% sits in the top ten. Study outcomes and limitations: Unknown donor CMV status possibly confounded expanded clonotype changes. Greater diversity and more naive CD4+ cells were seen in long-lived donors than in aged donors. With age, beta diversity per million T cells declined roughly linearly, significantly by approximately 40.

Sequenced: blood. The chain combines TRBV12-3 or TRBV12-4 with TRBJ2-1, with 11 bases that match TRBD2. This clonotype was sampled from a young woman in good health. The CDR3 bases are TGTGCCAACAGTTTAGGGCTAGCGGGAGGATTTGAGCAGTTCTTC. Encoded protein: CANSLGLAGGFEQFF.